This T cell receptor (beta chain) was retrieved from a study of blood T cell repertoires in COVID-19. Trimming left V 4 bases short and J 0 bases short, with 8 bases between. The CDR3 sequence is 14 residues long. The germline gives CDR1 MNHEY, CDR2 SVGEGT. Sequenced by immunoSEQ multiplex PCR; TCRdb stores in-frame clones only, minus some. The table has about 370,000 clones, 89% seen once. Sequences were obtained from peripheral blood. The sequence was collected from a woman aged 25 to 39 with COVID-19, enrolled during active disease. The rearrangement joins TRBV6-2 or TRBV6-3 to TRBJ2-3, with D possibly TRBD2 on 5 matching bases. DNA of the CDR3: TGTGCCAGCAGTTCGGGGTTTAGCACAGATACGCAGTATTTT. Amino acid sequence: CASSSGFSTDTQYF.